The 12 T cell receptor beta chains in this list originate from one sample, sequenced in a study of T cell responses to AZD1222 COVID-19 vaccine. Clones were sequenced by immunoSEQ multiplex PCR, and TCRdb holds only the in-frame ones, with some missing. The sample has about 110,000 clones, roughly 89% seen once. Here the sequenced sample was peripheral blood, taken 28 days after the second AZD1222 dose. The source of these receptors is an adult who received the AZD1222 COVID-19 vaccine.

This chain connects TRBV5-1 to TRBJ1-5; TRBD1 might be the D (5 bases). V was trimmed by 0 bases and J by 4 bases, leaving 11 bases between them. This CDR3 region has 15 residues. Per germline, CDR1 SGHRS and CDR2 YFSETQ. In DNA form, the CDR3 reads TGCGCCAGCAGCTTGGATGTGGGGGGAAATCAGCCCCAGCATTTT. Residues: CASSLDVGGNQPQHF.

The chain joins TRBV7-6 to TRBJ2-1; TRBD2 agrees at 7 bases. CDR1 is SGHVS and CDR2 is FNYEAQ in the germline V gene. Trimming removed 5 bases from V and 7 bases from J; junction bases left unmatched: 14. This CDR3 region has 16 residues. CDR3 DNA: TGTGCCAGCAGCCGCCCCCGTGGCGGGGGTTCAAATGAGCAGTTCTTC. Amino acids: CASSRPRGGGSNEQFF.

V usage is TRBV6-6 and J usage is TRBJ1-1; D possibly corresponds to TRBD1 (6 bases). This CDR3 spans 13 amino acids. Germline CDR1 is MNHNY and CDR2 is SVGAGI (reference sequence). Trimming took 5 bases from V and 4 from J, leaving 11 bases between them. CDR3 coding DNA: TGTGCCAGCAGTCGACAGGAAAGCACTGAAGCTTTCTTT. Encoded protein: CASSRQESTEAFF.

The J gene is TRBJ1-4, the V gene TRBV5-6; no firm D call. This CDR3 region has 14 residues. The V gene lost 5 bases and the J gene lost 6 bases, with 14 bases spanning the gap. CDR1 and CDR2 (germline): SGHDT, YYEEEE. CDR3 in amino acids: CASSQRGGDEKLFF. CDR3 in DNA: TGTGCCAGCAGTCAGCGGGGAGGCGATGAAAAACTGTTTTTT. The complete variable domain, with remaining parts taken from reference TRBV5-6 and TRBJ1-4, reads DAGVTQSPTHLIKTRGQQVTLRCSPKSGHDTVSWYQQALGQGPQFIFQYYEEEERQRGNFPDRFSGHQFPNYSSELNVNALLLGDSALYLCASSQRGGDEKLFFGSGTQLSVL.

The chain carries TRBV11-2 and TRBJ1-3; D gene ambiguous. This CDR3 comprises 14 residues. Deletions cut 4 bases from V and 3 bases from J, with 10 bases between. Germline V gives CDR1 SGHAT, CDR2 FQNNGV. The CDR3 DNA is TGTGCCAGCAGCTCGACACGTAGTGGAAACACCATATATTTT. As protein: CASSSTRSGNTIYF.

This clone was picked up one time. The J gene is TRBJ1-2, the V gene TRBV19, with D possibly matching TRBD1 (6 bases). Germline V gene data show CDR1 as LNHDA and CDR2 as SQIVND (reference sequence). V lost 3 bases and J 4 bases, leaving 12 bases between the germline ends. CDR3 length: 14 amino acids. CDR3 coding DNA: TGTGCCAGTAGTATCCCCGGACAGATCTATGGCTACACCTTC. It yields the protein CASSIPGQIYGYTF.

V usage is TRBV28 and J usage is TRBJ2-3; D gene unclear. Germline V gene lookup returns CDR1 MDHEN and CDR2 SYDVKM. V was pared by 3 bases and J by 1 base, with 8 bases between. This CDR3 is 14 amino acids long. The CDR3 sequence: CASSFGLRTDTQYF. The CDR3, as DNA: TGTGCCAGCAGTTTTGGCCTACGCACAGATACGCAGTATTTT.

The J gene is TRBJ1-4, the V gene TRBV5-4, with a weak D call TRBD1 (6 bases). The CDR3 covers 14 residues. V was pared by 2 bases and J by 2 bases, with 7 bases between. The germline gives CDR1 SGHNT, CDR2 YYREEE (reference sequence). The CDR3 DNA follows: TGTGCCAGCAGCTTAGGGGGGACTAATGAAAAACTGTTTTTT. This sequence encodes CASSLGGTNEKLFF.

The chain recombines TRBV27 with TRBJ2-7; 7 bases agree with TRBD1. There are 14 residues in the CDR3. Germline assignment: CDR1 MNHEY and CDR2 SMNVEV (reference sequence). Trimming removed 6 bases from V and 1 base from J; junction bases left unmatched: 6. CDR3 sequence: CASRRTGTSYEQYF. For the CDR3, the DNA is TGTGCCAGCAGGAGGACAGGCACTTCCTACGAGCAGTACTTC.

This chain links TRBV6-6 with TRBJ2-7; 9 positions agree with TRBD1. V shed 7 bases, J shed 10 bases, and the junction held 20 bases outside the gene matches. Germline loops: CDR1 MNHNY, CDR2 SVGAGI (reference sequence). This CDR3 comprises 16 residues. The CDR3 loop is CASIPGTGLFGSEQYF. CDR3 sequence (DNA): TGTGCCAGCATCCCCGGGACAGGGTTGTTCGGGTCGGAACAGTACTTC.

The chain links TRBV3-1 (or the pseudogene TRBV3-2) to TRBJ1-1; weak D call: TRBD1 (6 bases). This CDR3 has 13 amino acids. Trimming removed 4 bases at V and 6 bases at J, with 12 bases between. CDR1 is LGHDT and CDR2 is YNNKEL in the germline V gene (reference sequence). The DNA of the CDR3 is TGTGCCAGCAGCCTACAGGGCTTGGCTGAAGCTTTCTTT. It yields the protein CASSLQGLAEAFF.

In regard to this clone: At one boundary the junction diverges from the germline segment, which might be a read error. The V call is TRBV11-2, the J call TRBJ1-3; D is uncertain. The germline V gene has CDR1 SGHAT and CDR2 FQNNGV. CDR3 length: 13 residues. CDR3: CASSLDTGNTIYF. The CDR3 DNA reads TGTGCCAGCAGCTTAGATACTGGTAACACCATATATTTT.